Shown below are 14 T cell receptor beta chains from a single sample sequenced in a study of vaccination and CD4 T cells after COVID-19. As to treatment: roughly 11-day PBMC culture with coronavirus spike peptide pools or control peptides (ViraFEST assay). Their antigens remain unidentified. The Oncomine TCR Beta short-read assay was what sequenced the DNA obtained from cultured CD4+ T cells. From the PCR reads, TCRdb called clonotypes with MiXCR, one entry per CDR3 protein. The table shows over 15,000 distinct CDR3 sequences, with approximately 42% occurring only once. The sequenced sample was cultured CD4+ T cells from blood. The receptors derive from a human donor with COVID-19.

Written as DNA, the CDR3 is TGTGCCAGCAGTCACAGGGGAAATGAGCAGTTCTTC. It is translated as CASSHRGNEQFF. This chain links TRBV6-1 with TRBJ2-1; TRBD1 agrees at 7 bases. The CDR3 sequence is 12 residues long. From germline, CDR1 is MNHNS and CDR2 SASEGT. V lost 5 bases to trimming and J lost 7 bases; unmatched junction nucleotides: 2.

The rearrangement links TRBV6-2 or TRBV6-3 to TRBJ2-7, with TRBD2 identical over 8 bases. The CDR3 extends over 14 amino acids. Germline V lookup: CDR1 MNHEY, CDR2 SVGEGT. With 2 bases clipped from V and 3 bases from J, the junction kept 3 bases outside the gene matches. CDR3 in DNA: TGTGCCAGCAGTTACGGCGGGGGGAGCTACGAGCAGTACTTC. This codes for CASSYGGGSYEQYF.

This chain connects TRBV15 to TRBJ2-3, with TRBD1 as a possible D gene (5 bases). Per germline, CDR1 LNHNV and CDR2 YYDKDF (reference sequence). The CDR3 length is 14 residues. Trimming shortened V by 5 bases and J by 0 bases, and 9 bases separated the two germline ends. The CDR3 loop is CATSLTASTDTQYF. Written as DNA, the CDR3 is TGTGCCACCAGCTTGACAGCTAGCACAGATACGCAGTATTTT.

V is TRBV7-2 and J is TRBJ2-3; D ambiguous. V was pared by 6 bases and J by 1 base, with 14 bases between. This CDR3 has 15 amino acids. Germline V gene sequence: CDR1 SGHTA, CDR2 FQGNSA. The CDR3: CASRRDIAGTDTQYF. DNA for the CDR3: TGTGCCAGCAGAAGAGACATCGCGGGCACAGATACGCAGTATTTT.

The chain is built from TRBV5-1 and TRBJ1-4, with D unclear. Germline assignment: CDR1 SGHRS and CDR2 YFSETQ. This CDR3 comprises 12 residues. The ends were cut back, 0 bases at V and 8 bases at J, with 5 bases in the middle. The CDR3, as DNA: TGCGCCAGCAGCTTGGTTGGGGAAAAACTGTTTTTT. Translation: CASSLVGEKLFF.

The rearrangement links TRBV7-2 to TRBJ2-7; possibly TRBD2 for D (5 bases). The CDR3 runs 14 residues. Trimming took 5 bases from V and 6 from J, leaving 17 bases between them. Germline lookup yields CDR1 SGHTA and CDR2 FQGNSA. DNA for the CDR3: TGTGCCAGCAGCCCCACACTAGTGAAGGCCGAGCAGTACTTC. Protein product: CASSPTLVKAEQYF.

Note on this clonotype: Here the CDR3 omits its conserved ending phenylalanine or tryptophan, so a read error is the likely source. The chain uses TRBV20-1 and TRBJ2-7; 13 bases fit TRBD2. CDR3 length equals 15 residues. From germline, CDR1 is DFQATT and CDR2 SNEGSKA (reference sequence). V was clipped by 6 bases and J by 1 base; unmatched bases: 6. CDR3 in amino acids: CSAGETSGGSYEQYL. For the CDR3, the DNA is TGCAGTGCGGGAGAGACTAGCGGGGGGTCCTACGAGCAGTACCTC.

This clonotype was seen only a few times. V usage is TRBV20-1 and J usage is TRBJ1-1; perhaps TRBD1 as D (6 bases). Germline assignment: CDR1 DFQATT and CDR2 SNEGSKA (reference sequence). The ends were cut back, 6 bases at V and 4 bases at J, with 12 bases in the middle. The CDR3 contains 12 residues. CDR3 loop: CSAQRGATEAFF. In DNA form, the CDR3 reads TGCAGTGCCCAGAGGGGGGCCACTGAAGCTTTCTTT.

This clonotype was found a few times. V is TRBV12-3 or TRBV12-4 and J is TRBJ2-7; D tentatively fits TRBD1 or TRBD2 (7 bases each). V lost 4 bases to trimming and J lost 2 bases, with 12 bases between them. CDR3 size: 14 residues. CDR3 loop: CASSSTGRAYEQYF. Here the CDR3 DNA reads TGTGCCAGCAGTTCGACAGGGAGGGCCTACGAGCAGTACTTC.

V is TRBV12-5 and J is TRBJ1-2; D remains ambiguous. This CDR3 spans 14 amino acids. Deletions cut 5 bases from V and 2 bases from J, with 12 bases between. Germline CDR1 reads LGHNT; CDR2 reads FRNRAP. The CDR3 bases are TGTGCTAGTGGTCCAACTCCCGGGAACTATGGCTACACCTTC. It translates to CASGPTPGNYGYTF.

The chain couples TRBV7-2 to TRBJ2-2, with D maybe TRBD2 (6 bases). CDR1 and CDR2 (germline): SGHTA, FQGNSA. The CDR3 totals 15 residues. The V gene lost 5 bases and the J gene lost 1 base, with 11 bases spanning the gap. The CDR3 DNA is TGTGCCAGCAGCACCGTGGGGGGGAACACCGGGGAGCTGTTTTTT. It encodes CASSTVGGNTGELFF.

This chain connects TRBV21-1 to TRBJ2-5; the D segment call TRBD1 is taken from the table without a DNA check. TRBV21-1 is labeled a pseudogene. The CDR3 totals 15 residues. CDR3 DNA sequence: TGTGCCAGCAGCAAAGCCGGGACAGGGGAAGAGACCCAGTACTTC. Residues: CASSKAGTGEETQYF.

The chain carries TRBV12-3 or TRBV12-4 and TRBJ2-5; D not certain. The CDR3 sequence is 14 residues long. Trimming removed 3 bases at V and 1 base at J, with 9 bases between. The CDR3 coding sequence is TGTGCCAGCAGTTTGGTCGGTCCCCAAGAGACCCAGTACTTC. It codes for CASSLVGPQETQYF.

The V call is TRBV6-2 or TRBV6-3, the J call TRBJ2-3; 8 bases are shared with TRBD2. Germline V CDR1 and CDR2: MNHEY, SVGEGT. This CDR3 region has 16 residues. With V trimmed by 6 bases and J by 4 bases, 12 bases remained unmatched. CDR3 sequence: CASSPGEAGVPDTQYF. Here the CDR3 DNA reads TGTGCCAGCAGCCCCGGAGAAGCGGGGGTGCCAGATACGCAGTATTTT.